The source of this T cell receptor (beta chain) is a study of blood T cell repertoires in COVID-19. Per the germline V gene, CDR1 is SGHTA and CDR2 is FQGNSA. There are 17 residues in the CDR3. The V gene end was trimmed by 2 bases and the J gene end by 0 bases; junction bases not matched to a gene: 5. Assay used: immunoSEQ multiplex PCR; TCRdb lists only in-frame clones, some missing. The repertoire consists of about 190,000 clones, with approximately 90% occurring once and the leading ten covering roughly 5.6%. Sequencing used peripheral blood. The chain links TRBV7-2 to TRBJ2-7; TRBD2 matches at 12 bases. The sequence derives from a middle-aged man with active or convalescent COVID-19. CDR3 loop: CASSLFGTSGFSYEQYF. The CDR3 DNA is TGTGCCAGCAGCTTATTCGGGACTAGCGGGTTCTCCTACGAGCAGTACTTC.